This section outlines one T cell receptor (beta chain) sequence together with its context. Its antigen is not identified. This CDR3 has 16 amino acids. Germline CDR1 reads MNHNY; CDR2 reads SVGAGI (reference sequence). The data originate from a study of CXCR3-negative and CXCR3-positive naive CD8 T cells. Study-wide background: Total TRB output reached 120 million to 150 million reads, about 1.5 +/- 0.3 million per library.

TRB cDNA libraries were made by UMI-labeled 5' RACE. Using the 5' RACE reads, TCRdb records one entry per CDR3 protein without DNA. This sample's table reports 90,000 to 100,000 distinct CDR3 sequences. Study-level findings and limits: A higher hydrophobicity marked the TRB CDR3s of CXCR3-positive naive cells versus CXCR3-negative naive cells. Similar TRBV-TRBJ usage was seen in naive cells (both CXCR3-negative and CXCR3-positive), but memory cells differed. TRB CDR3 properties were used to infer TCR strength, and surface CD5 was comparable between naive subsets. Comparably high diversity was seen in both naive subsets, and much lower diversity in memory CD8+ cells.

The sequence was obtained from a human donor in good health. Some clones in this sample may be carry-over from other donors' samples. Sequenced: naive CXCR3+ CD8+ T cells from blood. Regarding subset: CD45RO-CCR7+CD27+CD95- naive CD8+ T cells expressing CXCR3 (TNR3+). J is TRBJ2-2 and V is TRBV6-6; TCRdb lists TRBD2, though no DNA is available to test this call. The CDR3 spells CASSSWEAGDTGELFF.